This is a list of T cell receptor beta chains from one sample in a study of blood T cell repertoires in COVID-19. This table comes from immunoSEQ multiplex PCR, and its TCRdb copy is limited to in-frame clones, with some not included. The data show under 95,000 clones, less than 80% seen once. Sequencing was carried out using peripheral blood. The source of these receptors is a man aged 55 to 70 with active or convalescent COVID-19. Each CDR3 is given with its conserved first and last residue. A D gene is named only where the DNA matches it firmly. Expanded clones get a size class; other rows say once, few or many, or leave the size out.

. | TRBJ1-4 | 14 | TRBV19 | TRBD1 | CASTPRDSSEKLFF | TGTGCCAGTACCCCACGGGACAGTAGTGAAAAACTGTTTTTT
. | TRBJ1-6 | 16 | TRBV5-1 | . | CASSAGLTHLESPLHF | TGCGCCAGCAGCGCGGGCCTAACCCACCTAGAATCACCCCTCCACTTT
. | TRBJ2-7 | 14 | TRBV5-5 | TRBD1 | CASSFSTGGGEQYF | TGTGCCAGCAGCTTTTCGACAGGGGGCGGCGAGCAGTACTTC
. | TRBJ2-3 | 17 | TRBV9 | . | CASSVEWSAVGTDTQYF | TGTGCCAGCAGCGTAGAATGGAGCGCTGTGGGTACAGATACGCAGTATTTT
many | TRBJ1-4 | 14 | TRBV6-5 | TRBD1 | CASSQGTANEKLFF | TGTGCCAGCAGCCAGGGGACAGCTAATGAAAAACTGTTTTTT
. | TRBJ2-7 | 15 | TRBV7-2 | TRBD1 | CASSLVGQAPHEQYF | TGTGCCAGCAGCTTAGTGGGACAGGCTCCCCACGAGCAGTACTTC
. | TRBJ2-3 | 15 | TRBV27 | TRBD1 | CANPTGCCKPDTQYF | TGTGCCAACCCGACAGGGTGTTGCAAACCAGATACGCAGTATTTT
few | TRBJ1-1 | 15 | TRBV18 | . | CASSPGARENTEAFF | TGTGCCAGCTCACCTGGAGCCAGGGAGAACACTGAAGCTTTCTTT
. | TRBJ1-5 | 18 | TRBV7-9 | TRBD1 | CASSQRDPGQGRNQPQHF | TGTGCCAGCAGCCAAAGGGATCCGGGACAGGGACGAAATCAGCCCCAGCATTTT
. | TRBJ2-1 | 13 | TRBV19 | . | CASSIAAGREQFF | TGTGCCAGTAGTATAGCGGCAGGGCGCGAGCAGTTCTTC
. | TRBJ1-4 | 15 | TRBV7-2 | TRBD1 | CASSARGTGEEKLFF | TGTGCCAGCAGCGCCCGGGGGACAGGGGAAGAAAAACTGTTTTTT
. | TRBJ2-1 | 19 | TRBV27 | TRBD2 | CASSFVLAGGESSYNEQFF | TGTGCCAGCAGTTTCGTGCTGGCGGGGGGGGAAAGCTCCTACAATGAGCAGTTCTTC
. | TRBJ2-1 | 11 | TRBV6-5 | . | CASRVGHEQFF | TGTGCCAGCAGAGTGGGGCATGAGCAGTTCTTC
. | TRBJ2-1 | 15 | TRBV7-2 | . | CASSSVVGQENEQFF | TGTGCCAGCAGCTCAGTCGTGGGGCAGGAGAATGAGCAGTTCTTC
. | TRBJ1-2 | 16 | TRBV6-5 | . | CASSYSFGEVENGYTF | TGTGCCAGCAGTTACTCGTTCGGGGAGGTGGAAAATGGCTACACCTTC
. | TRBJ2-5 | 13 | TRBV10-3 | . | CAISEGDQETQYF | TGTGCCATCAGTGAAGGAGATCAAGAGACCCAGTACTTC
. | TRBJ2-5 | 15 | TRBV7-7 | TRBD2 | CASSLGLAGKETQYF | TGTGCCAGCAGTCTTGGGCTAGCGGGGAAAGAGACCCAGTACTTC
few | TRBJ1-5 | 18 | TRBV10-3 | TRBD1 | CAISAGDRALLGYQPQHF | TGTGCCATCAGTGCGGGGGACAGGGCCCTCTTAGGGTATCAGCCCCAGCATTTT
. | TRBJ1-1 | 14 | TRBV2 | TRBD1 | CASGMTGGVTEAFF | TGTGCCAGCGGGATGACAGGGGGCGTGACTGAAGCTTTCTTT
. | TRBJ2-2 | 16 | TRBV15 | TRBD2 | CATSSPTGGDTGELFF | TGTGCCACCAGCAGTCCTACGGGGGGTGACACCGGGGAGCTGTTTTTT
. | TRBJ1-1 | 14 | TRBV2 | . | CASSAAGLNTEAFF | TGTGCCAGCAGTGCGGCAGGGTTGAACACTGAAGCTTTCTTT
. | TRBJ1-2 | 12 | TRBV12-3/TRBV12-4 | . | CASSFSGGGYTF | TGTGCCAGCAGTTTTTCGGGAGGCGGCTACACCTTC
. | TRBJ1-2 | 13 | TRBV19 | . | CASLGQIYYGYTF | TGTGCCAGTTTAGGACAGATCTACTATGGCTACACCTTC
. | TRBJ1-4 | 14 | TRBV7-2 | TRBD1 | CASSPRQGDEKLFF | TGTGCCAGCAGCCCCAGACAGGGAGACGAAAAACTGTTTTTT
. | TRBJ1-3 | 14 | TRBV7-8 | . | CASSLLLSGNTIYF | TGTGCCAGCAGCTTATTACTCTCTGGAAACACCATATATTTT
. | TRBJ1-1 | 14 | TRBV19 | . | CASSRTDFDTEAFF | TGTGCCAGTAGTAGGACAGACTTTGACACTGAAGCTTTCTTT
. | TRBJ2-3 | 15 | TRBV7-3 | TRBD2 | CASSLRGLAGNTQYF | TGTGCCAGCAGCTTAAGGGGACTAGCGGGGAATACGCAGTATTTT
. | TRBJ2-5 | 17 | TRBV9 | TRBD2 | CASSVGRGGAESETQYF | TGTGCCAGCAGCGTTGGACGGGGGGGCGCAGAGTCAGAGACCCAGTACTTC
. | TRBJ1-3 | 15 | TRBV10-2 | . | CASSESAGRRNTIYF | TGCGCCAGCAGTGAGTCGGCAGGGAGGAGAAACACCATATATTTT
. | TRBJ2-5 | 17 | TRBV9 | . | CASSARRGEGLQETQYF | TGTGCCAGCAGCGCCCGTAGGGGGGAGGGACTTCAAGAGACCCAGTACTTC
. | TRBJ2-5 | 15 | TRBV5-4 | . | CASSLAALRQETQYF | TGTGCCAGCAGCTTGGCGGCCCTGAGGCAAGAGACCCAGTACTTC
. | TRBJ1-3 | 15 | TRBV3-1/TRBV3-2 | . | CASSQDLSSGNTIYF | TGTGCCAGCAGCCAAGATCTAAGCTCTGGAAACACCATATATTTT
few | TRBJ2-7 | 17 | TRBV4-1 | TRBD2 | CASSQDRVTSGTYEQYF | TGCGCCAGCAGCCAAGATCGCGTGACTAGCGGAACCTACGAGCAGTACTTC
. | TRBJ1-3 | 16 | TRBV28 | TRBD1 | CASTILDRGTGNTIYF | TGTGCCAGCACCATCCTCGACAGGGGTACTGGAAACACCATATATTTT
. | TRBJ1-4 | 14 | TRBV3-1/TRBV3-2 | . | CASSQDDRSEKLFF | TGTGCCAGCAGCCAAGATGACAGGTCGGAAAAACTGTTTTTT
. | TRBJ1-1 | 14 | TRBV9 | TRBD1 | CASSVGTGSTEAFF | TGTGCCAGCAGCGTAGGGACAGGGAGCACTGAAGCTTTCTTT
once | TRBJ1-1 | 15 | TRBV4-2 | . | CASSQDGGSSTEAFF | TGTGCCAGCAGCCAAGATGGAGGTAGCAGCACTGAAGCTTTCTTT
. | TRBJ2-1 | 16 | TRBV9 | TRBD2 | CASSAAGGGRYNEQFF | TGTGCCAGCAGCGCCGCCGGGGGGGGGCGCTACAATGAGCAGTTCTTC
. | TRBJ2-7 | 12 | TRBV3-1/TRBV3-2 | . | CASSQLAYEQYF | TGTGCCAGCAGCCAATTAGCGTACGAGCAGTACTTC
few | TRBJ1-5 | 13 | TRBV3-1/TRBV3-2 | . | CASSQAVRQPQHF | TGTGCCAGCAGCCAAGCCGTCAGGCAGCCCCAGCATTTT
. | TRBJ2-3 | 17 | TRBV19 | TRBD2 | CASSISSGVMSGDTQYF | TGTGCCAGTAGTATCTCTAGCGGGGTTATGTCAGGAGATACGCAGTATTTT
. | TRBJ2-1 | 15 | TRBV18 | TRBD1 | CASSLGQGSNNEQFF | TGTGCCAGCTCCCTCGGACAGGGATCTAACAATGAGCAGTTCTTC
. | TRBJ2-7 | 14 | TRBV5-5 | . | CASTPGAGAYEQYF | TGTGCCAGCACCCCTGGGGCAGGGGCCTACGAGCAGTACTTC
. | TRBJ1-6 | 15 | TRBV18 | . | CASSPRNGRDSPLHF | TGTGCCAGCTCACCAAGAAACGGCAGGGATTCACCCCTCCACTTT
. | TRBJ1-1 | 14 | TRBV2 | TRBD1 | CASSAGTGTPEAFF | TGTGCCAGCAGTGCGGGGACAGGGACCCCTGAAGCTTTCTTT
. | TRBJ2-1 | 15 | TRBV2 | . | CASLFSGISYNEQFF | TGTGCCAGCCTATTTTCAGGGATATCCTACAATGAGCAGTTCTTC
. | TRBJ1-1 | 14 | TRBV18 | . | CASSPSGGFGEAFF | TGTGCCAGCTCCCCCTCGGGAGGGTTTGGTGAAGCTTTCTTT
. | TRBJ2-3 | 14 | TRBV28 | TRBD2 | CASKTGGSTDTQYF | TGTGCCAGCAAAACGGGGGGGAGCACAGATACGCAGTATTTT
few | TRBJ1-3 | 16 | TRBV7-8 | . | CASSLAIRSIGNTIYF | TGTGCCAGCAGCTTAGCGATTAGATCTATTGGAAACACCATATATTTT
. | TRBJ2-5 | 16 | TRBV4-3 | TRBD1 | CASSQDPGQGAGTQYF | TGCGCCAGCAGCCAAGATCCGGGACAGGGGGCTGGGACCCAGTACTTC
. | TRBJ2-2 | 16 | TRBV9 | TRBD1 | CASSVYRTGVTGELFF | TGTGCCAGCAGCGTATACAGGACAGGGGTCACCGGGGAGCTGTTTTTT
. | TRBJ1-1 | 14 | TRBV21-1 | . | CASSKVGGQTEAFF | TGTGCCAGCAGCAAAGTAGGAGGGCAAACTGAAGCTTTCTTT
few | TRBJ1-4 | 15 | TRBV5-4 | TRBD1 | CASSPKGGVGEKLFF | TGTGCCAGCAGCCCTAAAGGGGGCGTCGGTGAAAAACTGTTTTTT